This T cell receptor beta chain appears in the sequencing data of a study of blood T cell repertoires in COVID-19 (dated by TCRdb to about 2020). In the study overall: Collaborator samples came from the United States, Italy and Spain and covered acute and convalescent phases of COVID-19. The material from the prospective study consisted of cDNA or gDNA derived from T cells, B-cell-depleted T cells, or PBMCs. Subjects who had been exposed to COVID-19, were actively infected with it, or had recovered from it provided the deeply sampled blood TCRbeta repertoires that made up the dataset. The repertoires were made available in a free public database intended to serve as a resource for research on the immune response to SARS-CoV-2. Samples were obtained from the ongoing ImmuneRACE study (first 160 participants) and from about 1,300 subjects provided by 6 global collaborators. Nearly every sample came with metadata listing a de-identified subject ID, COVID-19 status, age in years and sex. Where available, HLA class I and class II types were obtained from metadata supplied by the sample provider rather than from assay-based typing.

Each collaborating institution followed its own protocols to collect whole blood in K2EDTA tubes. For TCRbeta analysis, collaborators shipped samples in one of three forms: frozen whole blood, isolated PBMCs, or DNA extracted from either of those sample types. The study at large found these results: The quantity of clinical and demographic metadata differed by source and by participant and was supplied without curation.

Via the germline V gene, CDR1 is SNHLY and CDR2 FYNNEI. Trimming at the junction amounts to 6 bases on V and 4 bases on J, and the germline ends lie 6 bases apart. The CDR3 runs 12 residues from the cysteine to the phenylalanine. Just CDR3 DNA is preserved here, 36 bases in frame from base 1. The immunoSEQ Assay, a bias-controlled multiplex PCR, was used to amplify TCRbeta CDR3 regions from genomic DNA. The authors' pipeline ran thus. Within the assay, amplification of reference gene primers was used to estimate how many nucleated cells each sample contained. To quantify the absolute abundance of each unique TCRbeta CDR3 rearrangement, sequence reads were collapsed and filtered. For each sample, productive Simpson clonality was calculated as the square root of Simpson's diversity index over productive rearrangements. The source is immuneACCESS, and TCRdb retained only in-frame sequences with V and J called. Part of the clones is not carried over; for the studies checked, unresolved V genes explain less than half of this, and the remainder is unexplained. V, J and clone size derive from that table, while D and trimming were established from the DNA sequence. For this sample the table gives around 310,000 clones, of which 89% were detected only once. 12% of the sample belongs to the ten largest clones.

With respect to this clone: It has no known antigen specificity. No base qualities exist here, and no much larger clone lies one base off it.

The chain is encoded by TRBV2 joined to TRBJ1-4; the D gene cannot be named for sure. The sequenced sample was peripheral blood. The receptor was isolated from an older woman with acute or convalescent COVID-19. The CDR3 has the sequence CASRYSNEKLFF. DNA sequence: TGTGCCAGCAGGTACAGTAATGAAAAACTGTTTTTT.